This T cell receptor (beta chain) was found in a study of shared clonotypes between healthy human individuals. CDR1 is SGHRS and CDR2 is YFSETQ in the germline V gene. This CDR3 has 16 residues. Losses at the gene ends were 3 bases for V and 7 bases for J; bases not matched to a gene: 12. On sorted subsets, replicate PCRs used about 0.2 ug DNA, or some 28,000 T cell genomes. Produced via immunoSEQ multiplex PCR; TCRdb's table is partial and in-frame only. The sample contains approximately 92,000 clones, approximately 70% of which appear only once. The chain employs TRBV5-1 and TRBJ2-7; 11 bases are a match to TRBD1. The source of this sequence is a man aged 30-40 years in good health. Specimen: memory CD8+ T cells sorted from blood. Subset in this sample: CD45RO+ cells pooled with CCR7-negative TemRA cells. The CDR3 loop is CASSWKSGQGAGEQYF. In nucleotides, the CDR3 is TGCGCCAGCAGCTGGAAGTCAGGACAGGGGGCTGGGGAGCAGTACTTC. Complete variable domain (other parts from reference TRBV5-1 and TRBJ2-7): KAGVTQTPRYLIKTRGQQVTLSCSPISGHRSVSWYQQTPGQGLQFLFEYFSETQRNKGNFPGRFSGRQFSNSRSEMNVSTLELGDSALYLCASSWKSGQGAGEQYFGPGTRLTVT.